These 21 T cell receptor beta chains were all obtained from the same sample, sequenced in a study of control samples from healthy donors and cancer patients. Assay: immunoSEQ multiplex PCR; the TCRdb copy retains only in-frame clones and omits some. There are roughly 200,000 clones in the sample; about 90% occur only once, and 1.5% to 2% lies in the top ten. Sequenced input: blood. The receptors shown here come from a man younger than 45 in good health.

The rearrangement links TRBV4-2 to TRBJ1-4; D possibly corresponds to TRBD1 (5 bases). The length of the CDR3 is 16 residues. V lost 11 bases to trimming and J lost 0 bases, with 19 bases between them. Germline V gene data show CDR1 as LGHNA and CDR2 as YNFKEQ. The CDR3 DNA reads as TGTGCCCGGGGCGGACGACCGGGGACAACTAATGAAAAACTGTTTTTT. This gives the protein CARGGRPGTTNEKLFF.

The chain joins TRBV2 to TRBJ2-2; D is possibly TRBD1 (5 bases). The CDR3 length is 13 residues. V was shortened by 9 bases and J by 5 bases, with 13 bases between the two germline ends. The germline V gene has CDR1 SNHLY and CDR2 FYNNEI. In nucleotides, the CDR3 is TGTGCCAGAGAGACAGCAAATACCGGGGAGCTGTTTTTT. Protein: CARETANTGELFF.

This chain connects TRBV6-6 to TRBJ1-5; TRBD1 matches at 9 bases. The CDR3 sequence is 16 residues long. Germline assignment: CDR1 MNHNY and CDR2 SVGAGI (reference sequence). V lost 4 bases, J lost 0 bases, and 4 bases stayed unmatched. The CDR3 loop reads CASSSRDRDSNQPQHF. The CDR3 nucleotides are TGTGCCAGCAGTTCAAGGGACAGGGATAGCAATCAGCCCCAGCATTTT.

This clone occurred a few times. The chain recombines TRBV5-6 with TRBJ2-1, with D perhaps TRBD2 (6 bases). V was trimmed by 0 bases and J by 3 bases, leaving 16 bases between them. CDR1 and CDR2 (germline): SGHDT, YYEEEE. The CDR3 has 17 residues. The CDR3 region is CASSLEVLRGSYNEQFF. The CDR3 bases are TGTGCCAGCAGCTTGGAGGTACTCCGGGGGAGCTACAATGAGCAGTTCTTC. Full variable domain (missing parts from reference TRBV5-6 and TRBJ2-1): DAGVTQSPTHLIKTRGQQVTLRCSPKSGHDTVSWYQQALGQGPQFIFQYYEEEERQRGNFPDRFSGHQFPNYSSELNVNALLLGDSALYLCASSLEVLRGSYNEQFFGPGTRLTVL.

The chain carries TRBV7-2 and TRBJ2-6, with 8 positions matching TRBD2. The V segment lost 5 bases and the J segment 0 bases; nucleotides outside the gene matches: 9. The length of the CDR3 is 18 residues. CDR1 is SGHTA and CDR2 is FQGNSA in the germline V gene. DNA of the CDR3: TGTGCCAGCAGCCGGAGCGGGGGCCATCTCTCTGGGGCCAACGTCCTGACTTTC. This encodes CASSRSGGHLSGANVLTF.

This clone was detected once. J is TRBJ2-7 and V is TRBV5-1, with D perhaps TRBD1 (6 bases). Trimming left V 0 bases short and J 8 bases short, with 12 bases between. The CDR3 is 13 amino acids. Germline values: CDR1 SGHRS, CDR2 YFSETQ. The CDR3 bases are TGCGCCAGCAGCTTGGTGGCAGGGGTACAGCAGTACTTC. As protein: CASSLVAGVQQYF.

CDR3 DNA: TGTGCCAGCAGCTTGTGGGGCGCTGGGGCCAACGTCCTGACTTTC. Translated: CASSLWGAGANVLTF. The chain links TRBV5-6 to TRBJ2-6, with a possible D match to TRBD1 (5 bases). V gave up 1 base and J gave up 2 bases, with 7 bases separating them. CDR1 SGHDT and CDR2 YYEEEE come from the germline V gene. The CDR3 length is 15 residues. The complete variable domain, with remaining parts taken from reference TRBV5-6 and TRBJ2-6, reads DAGVTQSPTHLIKTRGQQVTLRCSPKSGHDTVSWYQQALGQGPQFIFQYYEEEERQRGNFPDRFSGHQFPNYSSELNVNALLLGDSALYLCASSLWGAGANVLTFGAGSRLTVL.

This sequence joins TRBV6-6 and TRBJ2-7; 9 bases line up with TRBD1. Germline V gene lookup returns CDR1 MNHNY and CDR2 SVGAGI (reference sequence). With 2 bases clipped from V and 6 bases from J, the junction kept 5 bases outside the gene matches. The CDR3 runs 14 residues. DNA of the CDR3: TGTGCCAGCAGTTACGGGACAGGGTCAGGCGAGCAGTACTTC. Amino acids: CASSYGTGSGEQYF.

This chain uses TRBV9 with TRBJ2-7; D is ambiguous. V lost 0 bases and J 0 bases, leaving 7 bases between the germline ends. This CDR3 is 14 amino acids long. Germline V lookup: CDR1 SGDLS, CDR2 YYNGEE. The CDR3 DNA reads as TGTGCCAGCAGCGTAGGCTCCCGCTCCTACGAGCAGTACTTC. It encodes CASSVGSRSYEQYF.

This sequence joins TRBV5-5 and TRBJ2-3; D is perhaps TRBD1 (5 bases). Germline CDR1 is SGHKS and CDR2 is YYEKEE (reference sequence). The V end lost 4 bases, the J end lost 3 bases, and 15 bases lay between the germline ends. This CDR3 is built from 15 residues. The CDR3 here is CASSPGNVRTDTQYF. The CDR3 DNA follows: TGTGCCAGCAGCCCAGGGAATGTGCGGACAGATACGCAGTATTTT.

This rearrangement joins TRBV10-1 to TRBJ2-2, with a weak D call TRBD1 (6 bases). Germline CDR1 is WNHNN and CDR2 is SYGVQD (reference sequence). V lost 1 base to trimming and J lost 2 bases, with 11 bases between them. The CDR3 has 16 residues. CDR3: CASSEFLDRNTGELFF. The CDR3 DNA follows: TGCGCCAGCAGTGAGTTCTTGGACAGAAACACCGGGGAGCTGTTTTTT.

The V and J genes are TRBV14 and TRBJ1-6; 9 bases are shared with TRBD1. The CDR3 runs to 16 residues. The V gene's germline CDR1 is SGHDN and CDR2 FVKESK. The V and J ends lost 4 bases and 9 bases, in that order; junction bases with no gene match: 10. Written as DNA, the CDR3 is TGTGCCAGCAGCCGACCCGGGACAGGGTTAAGTTCACCCCTCCACTTT. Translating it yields CASSRPGTGLSSPLHF.

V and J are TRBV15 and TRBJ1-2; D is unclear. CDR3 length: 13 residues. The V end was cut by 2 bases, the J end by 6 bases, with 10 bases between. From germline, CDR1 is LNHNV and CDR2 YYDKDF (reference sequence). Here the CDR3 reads CATSRPRTDGYTF. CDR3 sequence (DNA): TGTGCCACCAGCAGACCCCGGACTGATGGCTACACCTTC.

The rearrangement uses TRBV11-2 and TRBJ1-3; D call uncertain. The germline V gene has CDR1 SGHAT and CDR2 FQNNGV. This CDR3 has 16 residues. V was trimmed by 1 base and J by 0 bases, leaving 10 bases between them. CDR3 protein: CASSLALSGSGNTIYF. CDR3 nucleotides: TGTGCCAGCAGCTTAGCACTATCTGGCTCTGGAAACACCATATATTTT.

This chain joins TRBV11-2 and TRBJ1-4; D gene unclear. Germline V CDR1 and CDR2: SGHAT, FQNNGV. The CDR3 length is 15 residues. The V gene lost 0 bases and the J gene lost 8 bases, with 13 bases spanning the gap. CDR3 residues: CASSLESATGEKLFF. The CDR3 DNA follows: TGTGCCAGCAGCTTAGAGAGCGCAACCGGGGAAAAACTGTTTTTT.

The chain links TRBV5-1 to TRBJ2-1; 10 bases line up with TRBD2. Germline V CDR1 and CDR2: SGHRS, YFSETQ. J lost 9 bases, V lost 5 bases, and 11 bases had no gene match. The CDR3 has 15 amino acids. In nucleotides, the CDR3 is TGCGCCAGCAGTCAAAGCGGGGGGGCCGTCGGTGAGCAGTTCTTC. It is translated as CASSQSGGAVGEQFF.

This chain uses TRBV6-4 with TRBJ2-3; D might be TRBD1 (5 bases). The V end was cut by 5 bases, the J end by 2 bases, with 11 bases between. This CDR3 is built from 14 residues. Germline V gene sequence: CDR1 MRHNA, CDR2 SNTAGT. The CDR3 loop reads CASSTGRSTDTQYF. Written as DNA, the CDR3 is TGTGCCAGCAGTACAGGAAGGTCCACAGATACGCAGTATTTT.

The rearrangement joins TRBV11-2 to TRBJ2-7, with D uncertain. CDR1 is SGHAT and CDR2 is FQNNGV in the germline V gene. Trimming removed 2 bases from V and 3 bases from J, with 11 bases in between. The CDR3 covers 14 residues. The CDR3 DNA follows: TGTGCCAGCAGCTTAAGTCCAGGCCTCTACGAGCAGTACTTC. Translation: CASSLSPGLYEQYF.

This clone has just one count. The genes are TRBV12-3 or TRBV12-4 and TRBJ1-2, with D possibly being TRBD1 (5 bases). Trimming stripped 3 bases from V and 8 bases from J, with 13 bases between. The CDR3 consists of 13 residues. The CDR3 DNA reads TGTGCCAGCAGTTTGGGGACCTACTCGGGCTACACCTTC. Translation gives CASSLGTYSGYTF.

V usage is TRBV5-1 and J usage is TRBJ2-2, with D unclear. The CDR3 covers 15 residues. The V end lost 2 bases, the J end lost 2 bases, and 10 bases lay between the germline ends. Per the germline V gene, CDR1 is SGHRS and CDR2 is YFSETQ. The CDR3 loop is CASSLNFDNTGELFF. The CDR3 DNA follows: TGCGCCAGCAGCTTAAACTTCGATAACACCGGGGAGCTGTTTTTT.

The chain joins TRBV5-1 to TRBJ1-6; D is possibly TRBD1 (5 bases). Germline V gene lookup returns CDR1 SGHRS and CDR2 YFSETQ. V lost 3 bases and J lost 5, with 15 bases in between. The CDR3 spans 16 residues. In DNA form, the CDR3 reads TGCGCCAGCAGCTCCCCGGGAGGGGTTGATAATTCACCCCTCCACTTT. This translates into CASSSPGGVDNSPLHF.